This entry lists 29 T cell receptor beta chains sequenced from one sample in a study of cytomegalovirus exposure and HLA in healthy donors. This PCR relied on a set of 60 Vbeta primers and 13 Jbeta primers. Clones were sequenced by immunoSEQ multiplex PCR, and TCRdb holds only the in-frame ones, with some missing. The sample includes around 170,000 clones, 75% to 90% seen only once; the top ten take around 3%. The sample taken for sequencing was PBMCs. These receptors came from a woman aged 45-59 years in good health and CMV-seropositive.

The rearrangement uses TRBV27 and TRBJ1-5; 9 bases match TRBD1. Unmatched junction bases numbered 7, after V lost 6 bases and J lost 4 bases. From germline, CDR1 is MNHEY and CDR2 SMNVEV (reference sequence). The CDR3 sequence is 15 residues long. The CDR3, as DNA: TGTGCCAGCAGATTGGGACAGGGCGTGAATCAGCCCCAGCATTTT. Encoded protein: CASRLGQGVNQPQHF.

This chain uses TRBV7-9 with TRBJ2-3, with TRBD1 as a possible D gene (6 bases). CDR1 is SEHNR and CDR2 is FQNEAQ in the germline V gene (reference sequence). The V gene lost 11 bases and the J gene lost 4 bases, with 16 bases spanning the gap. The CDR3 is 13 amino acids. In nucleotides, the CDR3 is TGTGCCGTCCGCAGGGGTGGGGCAGATACGCAGTATTTT. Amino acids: CAVRRGGADTQYF.

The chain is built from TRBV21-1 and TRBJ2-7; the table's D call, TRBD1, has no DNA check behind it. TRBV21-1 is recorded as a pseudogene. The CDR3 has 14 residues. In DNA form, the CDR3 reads TGTGCCAGCAGGACCAGGGGATTTACCTACGAGCAGTACTTC. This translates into CASRTRGFTYEQYF.

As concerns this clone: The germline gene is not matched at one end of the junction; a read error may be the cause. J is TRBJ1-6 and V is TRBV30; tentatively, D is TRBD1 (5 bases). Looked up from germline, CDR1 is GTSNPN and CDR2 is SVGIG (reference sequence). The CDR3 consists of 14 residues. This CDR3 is CAWKRGGDNPPLHF. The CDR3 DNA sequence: TGTGCCTGGAAACGGGGGGGGGATAATCCACCCCTCCACTTT. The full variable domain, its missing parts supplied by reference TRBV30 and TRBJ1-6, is SQTIHQWPATLVQPVGSPLSLECTVEGTSNPNLYWYRQAAGRGLQLLFYSVGIGQISSEVPQNLSASRPQDRQFILSSKKLLLSDSGFYLCAWKRGGDNPPLHFGNGTRLTVT.

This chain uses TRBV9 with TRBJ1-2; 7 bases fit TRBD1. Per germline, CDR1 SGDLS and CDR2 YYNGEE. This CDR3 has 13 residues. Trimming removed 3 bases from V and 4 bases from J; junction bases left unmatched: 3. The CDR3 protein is CASSEGGGYGYTF. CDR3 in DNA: TGTGCCAGCAGCGAAGGGGGCGGCTATGGCTACACCTTC.

The CDR3 protein is CASSQPRQGPMGSTNEKLFF. The CDR3 DNA reads TGTGCCAGCAGCCAACCACGACAGGGGCCCATGGGGTCAACTAATGAAAAACTGTTTTTT. V gene TRBV4-2 combines with J gene TRBJ1-4; TRBD1 matches 8 bases. V dropped 2 bases and J dropped 0; count of bases not matched to a gene: 14. The CDR3 contains 20 residues. Germline V gene lookup returns CDR1 LGHNA and CDR2 YNFKEQ.

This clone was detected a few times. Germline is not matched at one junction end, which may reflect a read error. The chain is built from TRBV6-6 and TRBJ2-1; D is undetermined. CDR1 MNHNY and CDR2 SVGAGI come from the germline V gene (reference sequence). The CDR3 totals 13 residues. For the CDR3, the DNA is TGTGCCAGCAGTGACTCCTTTGAGGATGAGCAGTTCTTC. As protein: CASSDSFEDEQFF.

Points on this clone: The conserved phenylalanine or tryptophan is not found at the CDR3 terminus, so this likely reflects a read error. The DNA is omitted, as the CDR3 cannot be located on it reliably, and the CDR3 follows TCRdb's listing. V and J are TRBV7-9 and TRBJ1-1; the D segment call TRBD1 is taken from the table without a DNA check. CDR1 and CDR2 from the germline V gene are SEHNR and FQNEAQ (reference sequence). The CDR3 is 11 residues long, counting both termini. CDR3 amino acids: CSSSLPLQGPL.

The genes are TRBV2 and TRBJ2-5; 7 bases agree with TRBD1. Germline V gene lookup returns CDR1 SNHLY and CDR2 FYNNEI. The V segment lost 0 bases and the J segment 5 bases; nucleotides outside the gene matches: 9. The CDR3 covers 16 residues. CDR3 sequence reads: CASSEAPTGSGETQYF. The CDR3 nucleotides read TGTGCCAGCAGTGAAGCCCCGACAGGGAGCGGCGAGACCCAGTACTTC.

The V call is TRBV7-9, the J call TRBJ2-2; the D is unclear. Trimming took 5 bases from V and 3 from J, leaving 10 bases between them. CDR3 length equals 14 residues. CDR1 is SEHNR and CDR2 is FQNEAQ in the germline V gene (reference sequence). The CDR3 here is CASSPPTDTGELFF. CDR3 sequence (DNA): TGTGCCAGCAGCCCCCCCACGGACACCGGGGAGCTGTTTTTT.

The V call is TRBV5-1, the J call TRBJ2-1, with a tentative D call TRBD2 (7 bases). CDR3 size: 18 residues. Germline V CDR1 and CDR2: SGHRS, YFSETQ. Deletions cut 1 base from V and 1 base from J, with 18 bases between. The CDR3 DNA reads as TGCGCCAGCAGCTTGAGGGCGGGGGCGCTGGGATCCTACAATGAGCAGTTCTTC. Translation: CASSLRAGALGSYNEQFF.

The CDR3 is CAISGSGTATYEQYF. DNA of the CDR3: TGTGCCATCAGTGGCTCCGGGACAGCCACCTACGAGCAGTACTTC. This rearrangement joins TRBV10-3 to TRBJ2-7, with TRBD1 matching 7 bases. The CDR3 sequence is 15 residues long. The germline gives CDR1 ENHRY, CDR2 SYGVKD. V shed 4 bases and J 2 bases; nucleotides not matched to a gene: 8.

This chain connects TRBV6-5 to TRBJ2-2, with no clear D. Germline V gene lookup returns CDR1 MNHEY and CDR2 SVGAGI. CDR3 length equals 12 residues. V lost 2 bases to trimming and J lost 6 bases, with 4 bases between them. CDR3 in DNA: TGTGCCAGCAGTTACCTTGCCGGGGAGCTGTTTTTT. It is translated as CASSYLAGELFF.

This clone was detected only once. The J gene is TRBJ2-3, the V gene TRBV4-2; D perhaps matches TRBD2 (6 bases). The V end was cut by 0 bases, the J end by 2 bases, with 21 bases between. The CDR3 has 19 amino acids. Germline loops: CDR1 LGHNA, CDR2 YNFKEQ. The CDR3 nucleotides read TGTGCCAGCAGCCAAGAACCCTCCACCCCCACTAGCCCCACAGATACGCAGTATTTT. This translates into CASSQEPSTPTSPTDTQYF.

CDR3 DNA sequence: TGTGCCAGCAGCACCCCGGCGGAGGTGGATACGCAGTATTTT. This encodes CASSTPAEVDTQYF. The chain carries TRBV7-6 and TRBJ2-3, with D possibly being TRBD2 (5 bases). Germline assignment: CDR1 SGHVS and CDR2 FNYEAQ. The V end lost 5 bases, the J end lost 6 bases, and 15 bases lay between the germline ends. The CDR3 is made up of 14 amino acids.

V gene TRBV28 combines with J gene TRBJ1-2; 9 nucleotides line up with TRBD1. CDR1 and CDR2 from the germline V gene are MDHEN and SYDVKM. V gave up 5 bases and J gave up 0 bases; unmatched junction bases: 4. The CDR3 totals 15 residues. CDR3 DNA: TGTGCCAGCAGTAGGGGGACAGGGACTAACTATGGCTACACCTTC. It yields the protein CASSRGTGTNYGYTF.

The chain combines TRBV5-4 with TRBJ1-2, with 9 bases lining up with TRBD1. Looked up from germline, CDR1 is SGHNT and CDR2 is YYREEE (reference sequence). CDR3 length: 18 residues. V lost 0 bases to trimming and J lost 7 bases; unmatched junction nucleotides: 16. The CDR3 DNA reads TGTGCCAGCAGCTTGGCCTTTCGGACAGGGGACATTTGGTCTGGCTACACCTTC. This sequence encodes CASSLAFRTGDIWSGYTF.

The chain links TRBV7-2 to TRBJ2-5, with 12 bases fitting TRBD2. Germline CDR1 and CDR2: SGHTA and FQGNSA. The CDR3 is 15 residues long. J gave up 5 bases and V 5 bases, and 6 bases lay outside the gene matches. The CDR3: CASSPLAGGAETQYF. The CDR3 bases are TGTGCCAGCAGCCCCCTAGCGGGGGGGGCGGAGACCCAGTACTTC.

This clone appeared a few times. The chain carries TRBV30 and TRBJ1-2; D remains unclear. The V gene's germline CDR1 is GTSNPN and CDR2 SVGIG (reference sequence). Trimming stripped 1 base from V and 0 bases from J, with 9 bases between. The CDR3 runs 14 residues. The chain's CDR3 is CAWSEESTNYGYTF. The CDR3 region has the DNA TGTGCCTGGAGTGAGGAGTCCACTAACTATGGCTACACCTTC.

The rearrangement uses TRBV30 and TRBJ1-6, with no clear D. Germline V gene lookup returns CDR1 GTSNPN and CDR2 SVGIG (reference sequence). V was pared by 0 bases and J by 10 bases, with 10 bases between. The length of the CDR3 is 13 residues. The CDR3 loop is CAWSVPGSSPLHF. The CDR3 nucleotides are TGTGCCTGGAGTGTACCAGGATCGTCACCCCTCCACTTT.

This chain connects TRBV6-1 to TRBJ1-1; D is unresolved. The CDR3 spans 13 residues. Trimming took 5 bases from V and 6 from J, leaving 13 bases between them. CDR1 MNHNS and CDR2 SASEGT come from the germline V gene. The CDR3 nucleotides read TGTGCCAGCAGTTATTTCCTCAGCGCTGAAGCTTTCTTT. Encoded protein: CASSYFLSAEAFF.

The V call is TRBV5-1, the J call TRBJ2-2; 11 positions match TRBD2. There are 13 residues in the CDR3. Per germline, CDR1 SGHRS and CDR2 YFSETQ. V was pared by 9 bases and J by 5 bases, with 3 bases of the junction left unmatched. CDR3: CATTSGVTGELFF. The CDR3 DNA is TGCGCCACGACTAGCGGGGTGACCGGGGAGCTGTTTTTT.

CDR3 loop: CASSQDGGPNTGELFF. CDR3 DNA: TGCGCCAGCAGCCAAGATGGAGGCCCGAACACCGGGGAGCTGTTTTTT. The genes are TRBV4-1 and TRBJ2-2; D perhaps matches TRBD2 (5 bases). In germline, CDR1 is MGHRA, CDR2 YSYEKL. The CDR3 loop spans 16 amino acids. The V gene lost 0 bases and the J gene lost 0 bases, with 8 bases spanning the gap.

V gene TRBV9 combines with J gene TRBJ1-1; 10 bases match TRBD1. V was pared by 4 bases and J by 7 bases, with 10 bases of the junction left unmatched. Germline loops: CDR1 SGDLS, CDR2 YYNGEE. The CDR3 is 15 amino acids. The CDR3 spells CASSPRTGGVVEAFF. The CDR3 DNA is TGTGCCAGCAGCCCACGGACAGGGGGGGTGGTTGAAGCTTTCTTT. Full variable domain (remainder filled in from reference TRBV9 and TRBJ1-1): DSGVTQTPKHLITATGQRVTLRCSPRSGDLSVYWYQQSLDQGLQFLIQYYNGEERAKGNILERFSAQQFPDLHSELNLSSLELGDSALYFCASSPRTGGVVEAFFGQGTRLTVV.

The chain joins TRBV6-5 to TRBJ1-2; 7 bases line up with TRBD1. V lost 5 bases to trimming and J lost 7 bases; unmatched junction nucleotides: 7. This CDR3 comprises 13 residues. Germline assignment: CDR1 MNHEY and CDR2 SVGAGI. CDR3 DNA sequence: TGTGCCAGCAGTAACAACAGGGGTGGTGGCTACACCTTC. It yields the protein CASSNNRGGGYTF.

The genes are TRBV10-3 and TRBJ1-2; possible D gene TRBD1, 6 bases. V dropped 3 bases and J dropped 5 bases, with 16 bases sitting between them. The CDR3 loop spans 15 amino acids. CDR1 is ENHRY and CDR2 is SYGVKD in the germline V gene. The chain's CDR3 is CAISDPTDRPYGYTF. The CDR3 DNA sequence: TGTGCCATCAGTGACCCGACCGACAGGCCTTATGGCTACACCTTC.

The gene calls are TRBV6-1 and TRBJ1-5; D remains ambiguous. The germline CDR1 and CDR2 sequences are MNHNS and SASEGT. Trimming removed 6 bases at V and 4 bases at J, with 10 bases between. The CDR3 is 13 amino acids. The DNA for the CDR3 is TGTGCCAGCAGAAGAGGGAGGAATCAGCCCCAGCATTTT. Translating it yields CASRRGRNQPQHF.

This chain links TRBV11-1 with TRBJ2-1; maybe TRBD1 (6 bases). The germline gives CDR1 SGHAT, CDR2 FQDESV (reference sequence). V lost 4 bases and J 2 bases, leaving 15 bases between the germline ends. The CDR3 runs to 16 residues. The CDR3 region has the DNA TGTGCCAGCAGCTCAGGACAGCTGACTGCCTACAATGAGCAGTTCTTC. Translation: CASSSGQLTAYNEQFF.

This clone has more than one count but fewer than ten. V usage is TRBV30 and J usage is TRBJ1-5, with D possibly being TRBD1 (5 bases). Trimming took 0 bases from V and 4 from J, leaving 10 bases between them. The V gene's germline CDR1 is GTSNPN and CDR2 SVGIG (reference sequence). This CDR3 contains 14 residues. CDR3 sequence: CAWSVRQLNQPQHF. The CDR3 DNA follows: TGTGCCTGGAGTGTACGACAGCTGAATCAGCCCCAGCATTTT.